The text below deals with one TCR beta chain. Its specificity is not known. The sample belongs to a study of blood T cells in healthy people across ages. Overall study findings and caveats: Diversity figures based on one million T cells were deemed too low.

Russia was home to the donors, healthy Caucasian individuals aged roughly 6 to 95. Each donor gave approximately 9.7 milliliters of peripheral blood. Extracted total RNA amounted to at least 5 micrograms for each sample. A sample-barcoded 5' primer and a J-beta primer mix were used in a second PCR of about 7 to 12 cycles. TCRdb analysed the 5' RACE reads with MiXCR anew, one entry per CDR3 protein. The sample yields hundreds of thousands of distinct CDR3 sequences, roughly 56% seen once. Looked up from germline, CDR1 is MNHEY and CDR2 is SVGAGI. Trimming left V 5 bases short and J 3 bases short, with 16 bases between. The CDR3 runs to 15 residues.

The receptor's source is a man in his forties in good health. The gene calls are TRBV6-5 and TRBJ1-2; the D gene is possibly TRBD1 (5 bases). The material sequenced was blood. CDR3 in DNA: TGTGCCAGCAGTGGAGACCTGGACACCCACTATGGCTACACCTTC. It is translated as CASSGDLDTHYGYTF.